This TCR beta chain was identified during a study of shared clonotypes between healthy human individuals. TCRdb keeps only in-frame clones here, not all; method: immunoSEQ multiplex PCR. The profile shows fewer than 700,000 clones, 85% to 95% of them singletons. The CDR3 consists of 16 residues. In germline, CDR1 is SGHTA, CDR2 FQGTGA. Trimming cost V 5 bases and J 3 bases; bases outside gene matches: 13. Terminally differentiated effector memory CD45RA+ cells were excluded by CCR7 positive selection of CD45RO-negative cells. The count of this clone is one. Input material: naive CD8+ T cells sorted from blood. This TCR was sampled from a woman aged 25 to 39 in good health. The chain combines TRBV7-3 with TRBJ2-7; the match to TRBD2 covers 7 bases. CDR3 in amino acids: CASSTPQGRGSYEQYF. CDR3 DNA: TGTGCCAGCAGCACACCGCAAGGGCGGGGGAGCTACGAGCAGTACTTC.